These 10 T cell receptor beta chains were sequenced from one sample in a study of T cells in Graves' hyperthyroidism and ophthalmopathy. Researchers amplified the TCR beta CDR3 regions from RNA transcripts. Researchers ran a first-round RT-PCR on the TCR CDR3 using the HTBI primer set. MiXCR, applied by TCRdb to the multiplex PCR reads, yields one record per CDR3 protein. The table records about 340,000 distinct CDR3 sequences, around 20% of them present only once. The sequenced sample was blood. The receptors were sampled from a woman aged 50 to 65 with Graves' hyperthyroidism.

There are many counts of this clonotype. This chain connects TRBV12-3 or TRBV12-4 to TRBJ1-2, with a possible D match to TRBD1 (5 bases). V lost 5 bases, J lost 7 bases, and 17 bases lay in between. This CDR3 has 14 residues. The CDR3 spells CASSPSGRASGYTF. In nucleotides, the CDR3 is TGTGCCAGCAGTCCGTCAGGGAGGGCGAGTGGCTACACCTTC.

This clonotype has at least ten counts. This chain uses TRBV12-3 or TRBV12-4 with TRBJ1-5; 11 bases fit TRBD1. V was pared by 6 bases and J by 6 bases, with 7 bases of the junction left unmatched. The CDR3 totals 15 residues. As DNA, the CDR3 is TGTGCCAGCAGACAAGGGACAGGGGGAACTCAGCCCCAGCATTTT. It is translated as CASRQGTGGTQPQHF.

This clonotype was seen once. It may be a read error: a sequence one base away is much more abundant. The rearrangement links TRBV5-1 to TRBJ2-2; weak D call: TRBD1 (5 bases). CDR3 length: 15 amino acids. Per germline, CDR1 SGHRS and CDR2 YFSETQ. Trimming shortened V by 0 bases and J by 2 bases, and 8 bases separated the two germline ends. CDR3 protein: CASSLARENTGELFF. CDR3 in DNA: TGCGCCAGCAGCTTGGCCAGGGAAAACACCGGGGAGCTGTTTTTT.

In its sample, this clonotype was seen a few times. This chain joins TRBV25-1 and TRBJ1-5, with TRBD1 as a possible D gene (5 bases). Trimming cost V 6 bases and J 0 bases, with 18 bases left between them. The V gene's germline CDR1 is MGHDK and CDR2 SYGVNS. The CDR3 is 17 residues long. CDR3 amino acids: CASSSAQGGNSNQPQHF. Written as DNA, the CDR3 is TGTGCCAGCAGCTCTGCCCAGGGTGGAAATAGCAATCAGCCCCAGCATTTT.

This clonotype has ten or more counts. The V gene is TRBV20-1, the J gene TRBJ1-2; no clear D. CDR3 size: 12 residues. The V gene's germline CDR1 is DFQATT and CDR2 SNEGSKA (reference sequence). V was trimmed by 1 base and J by 3 bases, leaving 6 bases between them. The CDR3 protein is CSARAADYGYTF. CDR3 sequence (DNA): TGCAGTGCTAGAGCGGCAGACTATGGCTACACCTTC.

The sample holds many counts of this clonotype. This chain links TRBV2 with TRBJ1-1, with D uncertain. Germline CDR1 is SNHLY and CDR2 is FYNNEI. The CDR3 runs to 10 residues. Trimming pared 7 bases from V and 4 bases from J, leaving 4 bases between. The CDR3 coding sequence is TGTGCCAGCACAGGCACTGAAGCTTTCTTT. It is translated as CASTGTEAFF.

In this sample, this clonotype turned up many times. The V and J genes are TRBV28 and TRBJ1-1; D is perhaps TRBD1 (5 bases). Between the trimmed V and J ends, which lost 5 bases and 8 bases, there was a span of 12 bases. CDR1 and CDR2 from the germline V gene are MDHEN and SYDVKM. This CDR3 region has 12 residues. The CDR3 nucleotides are TGTGCCAGCAGTCCCCCTTACAGGGAAGCTTTCTTT. Translation gives CASSPPYREAFF.

This clonotype was counted ten times or more. The chain combines TRBV28 with TRBJ1-5; the D is unclear. The V end was cut by 1 base, the J end by 1 base, with 11 bases between. Germline lookup yields CDR1 MDHEN and CDR2 SYDVKM. This CDR3 spans 16 amino acids. This CDR3 reads CASSLSPRKSNQPQHF. For the CDR3, the DNA is TGTGCCAGCAGTTTATCTCCCAGGAAGAGCAATCAGCCCCAGCATTTT.

This clonotype has a count of ten or more. This chain joins TRBV6-2 or TRBV6-3 and TRBJ2-7, with TRBD2 matching 7 bases. This CDR3 is built from 13 residues. Germline V gene sequence: CDR1 MNHEY, CDR2 SVGEGT. After removal of 7 bases from V and 4 bases from J, the junction contained 7 bases not matched to a gene. CDR3 protein: CASIGLGAYEQYF. The CDR3 DNA sequence: TGTGCCAGCATCGGACTAGGAGCTTACGAGCAGTACTTC.

At least ten counts were recorded for this clonotype. The CDR3 is CASSTQGSSYEQYF. The CDR3 nucleotides read TGCGCCAGCAGCACTCAGGGGTCCTCCTACGAGCAGTACTTC. The V gene is TRBV5-1, the J gene TRBJ2-7, with D perhaps matching TRBD1 (6 bases). CDR3 length: 14 residues. The V end was cut by 4 bases, the J end by 0 bases, with 11 bases between. The V gene's germline CDR1 is SGHRS and CDR2 YFSETQ.